This T cell receptor beta chain was sequenced for a study of vaccination and CD4 T cells after COVID-19. Sequencing of cultured CD4+ T cell DNA used the Oncomine TCR Beta short-read assay. A single record per CDR3 protein comes from TCRdb applying MiXCR to the PCR reads. The sample gives 22,000 or so distinct CDR3 sequences, around a third of which show up once; over 10% is in the top ten. To note about this clonotype: Antigen: not known.

Time point given: late sampling 161 to 241 days after vaccination in three convalescent patients. The treatment was: roughly 10-day PBMC culture with coronavirus spike peptide pools or control peptides (ViraFEST assay). Medium was half-exchanged with fresh IL-2 medium on days 3 and 7. The ends were cut back, 3 bases at V and 3 bases at J, with 12 bases in the middle. The germline V gene has CDR1 DFQATT and CDR2 SNEGSKA (reference sequence). The CDR3 is made up of 13 amino acids. The rearrangement uses TRBV20-1 and TRBJ2-7, with D perhaps matching TRBD1 or TRBD2 (5 bases each). This specimen consisted of CD4+ T cells from blood, cultured in vitro, obtained about 7 months after SARS-CoV-2 vaccination. The receptor's source is a human donor who had recovered from COVID-19. The CDR3 spells CSASGAALYEQYF. In DNA form, the CDR3 reads TGCAGTGCTAGCGGGGCCGCACTCTACGAGCAGTACTTC.